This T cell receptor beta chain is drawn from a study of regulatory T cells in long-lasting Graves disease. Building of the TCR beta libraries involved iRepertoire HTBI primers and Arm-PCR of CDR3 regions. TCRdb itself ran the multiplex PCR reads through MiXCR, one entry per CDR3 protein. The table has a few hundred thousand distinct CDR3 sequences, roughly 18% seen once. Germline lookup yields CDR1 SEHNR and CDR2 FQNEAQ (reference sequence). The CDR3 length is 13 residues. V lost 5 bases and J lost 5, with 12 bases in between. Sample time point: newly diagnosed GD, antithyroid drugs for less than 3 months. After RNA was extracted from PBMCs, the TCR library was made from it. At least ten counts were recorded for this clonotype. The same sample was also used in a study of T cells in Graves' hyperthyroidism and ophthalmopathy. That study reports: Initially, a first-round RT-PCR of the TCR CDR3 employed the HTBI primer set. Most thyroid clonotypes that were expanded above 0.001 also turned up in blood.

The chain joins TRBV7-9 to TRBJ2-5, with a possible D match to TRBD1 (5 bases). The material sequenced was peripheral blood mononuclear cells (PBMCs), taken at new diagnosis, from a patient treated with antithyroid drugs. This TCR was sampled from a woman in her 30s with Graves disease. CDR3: CASSLLDSETQYF. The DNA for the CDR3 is TGTGCCAGCAGCCTCCTCGACAGTGAGACCCAGTACTTC.